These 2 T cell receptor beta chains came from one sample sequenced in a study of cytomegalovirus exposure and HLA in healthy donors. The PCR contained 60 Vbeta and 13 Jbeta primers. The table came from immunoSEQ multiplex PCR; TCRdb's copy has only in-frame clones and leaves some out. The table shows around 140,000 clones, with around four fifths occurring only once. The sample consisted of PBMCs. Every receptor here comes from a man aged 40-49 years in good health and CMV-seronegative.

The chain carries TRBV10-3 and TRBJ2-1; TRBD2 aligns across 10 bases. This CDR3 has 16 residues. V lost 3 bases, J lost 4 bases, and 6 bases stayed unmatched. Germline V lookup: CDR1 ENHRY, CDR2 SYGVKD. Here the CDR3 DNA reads TGTGCCATCAGTGATAAACTAGCGGGGAAGTACAATGAGCAGTTCTTC. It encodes CAISDKLAGKYNEQFF.

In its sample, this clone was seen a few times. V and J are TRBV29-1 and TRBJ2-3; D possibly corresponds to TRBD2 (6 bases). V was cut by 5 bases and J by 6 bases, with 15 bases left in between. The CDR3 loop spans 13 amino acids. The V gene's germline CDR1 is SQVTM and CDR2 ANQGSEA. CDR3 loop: CSVIAGSLDTQYF. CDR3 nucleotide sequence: TGCAGCGTTATCGCGGGATCACTGGATACGCAGTATTTT.